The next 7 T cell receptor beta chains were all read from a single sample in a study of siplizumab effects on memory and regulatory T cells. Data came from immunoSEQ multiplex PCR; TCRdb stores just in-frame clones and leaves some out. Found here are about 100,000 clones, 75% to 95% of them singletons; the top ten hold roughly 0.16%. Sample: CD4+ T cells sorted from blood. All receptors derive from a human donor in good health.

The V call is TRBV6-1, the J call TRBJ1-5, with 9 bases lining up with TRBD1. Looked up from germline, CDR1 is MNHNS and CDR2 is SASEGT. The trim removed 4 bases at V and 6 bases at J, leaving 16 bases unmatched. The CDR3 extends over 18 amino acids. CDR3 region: CASSGSATGTGIGQPQHF. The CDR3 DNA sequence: TGTGCCAGCAGTGGATCCGCGACCGGGACAGGGATCGGTCAGCCCCAGCATTTT.

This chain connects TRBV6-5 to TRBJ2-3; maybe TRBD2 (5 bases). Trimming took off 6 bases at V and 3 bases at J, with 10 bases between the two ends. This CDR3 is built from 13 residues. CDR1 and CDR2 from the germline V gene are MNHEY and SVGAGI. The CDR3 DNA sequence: TGTGCCAGCAGGGGGAGCGGAACAGATACGCAGTATTTT. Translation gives CASRGSGTDTQYF.

CDR3 sequence: CASAQGEGNTIYF. The CDR3 nucleotides read TGCGCCAGCGCGCAGGGGGAAGGAAACACCATATATTTT. V and J are TRBV5-1 and TRBJ1-3; TRBD1 aligns across 7 bases. With V trimmed by 7 bases and J by 4 bases, 5 bases remained unmatched. Germline CDR1 reads SGHRS; CDR2 reads YFSETQ. This CDR3 has 13 residues.

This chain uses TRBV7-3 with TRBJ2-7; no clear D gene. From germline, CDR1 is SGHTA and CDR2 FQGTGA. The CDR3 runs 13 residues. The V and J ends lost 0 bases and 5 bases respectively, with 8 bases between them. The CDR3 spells CASSLTRSDEQYF. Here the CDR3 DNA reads TGTGCCAGCAGCTTAACGCGGTCGGACGAGCAGTACTTC.

The CDR3 loop is CASSSDSGLGAGELFF. In DNA, the CDR3 is TGTGCCAGCAGCTCCGACAGCGGTCTCGGGGCCGGGGAGCTGTTTTTT. The chain recombines TRBV7-3 with TRBJ2-2; D is perhaps TRBD1 or TRBD2 (5 bases each). Trimming removed 4 bases from V and 6 bases from J, with 18 bases in between. This CDR3 has 16 residues. Germline loops: CDR1 SGHTA, CDR2 FQGTGA.

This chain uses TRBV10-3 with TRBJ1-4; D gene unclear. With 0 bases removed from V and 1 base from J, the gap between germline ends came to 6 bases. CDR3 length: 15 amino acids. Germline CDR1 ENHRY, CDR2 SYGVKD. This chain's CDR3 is CAISESLETNEKLFF. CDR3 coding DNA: TGTGCCATCAGTGAGTCGCTTGAAACTAATGAAAAACTGTTTTTT.

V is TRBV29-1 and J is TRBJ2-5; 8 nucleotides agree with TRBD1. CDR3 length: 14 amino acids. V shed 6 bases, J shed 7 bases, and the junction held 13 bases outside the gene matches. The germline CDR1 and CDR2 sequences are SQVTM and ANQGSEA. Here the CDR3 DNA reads TGCAGCGTAGGCGCAGGGGGCCCCGCCGCGACCCAGTACTTC. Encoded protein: CSVGAGGPAATQYF. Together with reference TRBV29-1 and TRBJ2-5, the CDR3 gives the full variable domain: SAVISQKPSRDICQRGTSLTIQCQVDSQVTMMFWYRQQPGQSLTLIATANQGSEATYESGFVIDKFPISRPNLTFSTLTVSNMSPEDSSIYLCSVGAGGPAATQYFGPGTRLLVL.